This T cell receptor (beta chain) was sequenced for a study of regulatory T cells in long-lasting Graves disease. The overall study: Antithyroid drugs had been given to newly diagnosed Graves' patients for under 3 months.

Relying on iRepertoire HTBI primers and Arm-PCR of CDR3 regions, the team built TCR beta libraries. TCRdb ran MiXCR on the multiplex PCR reads and lists one entry per CDR3 protein. The sample has about 540,000 distinct CDR3 sequences; about 13% are singletons. CDR3 length equals 15 residues. The V and J ends lost 1 base and 3 bases respectively, with 13 bases between them. Germline CDR1 is MGHRA and CDR2 is YSYEKL. Indicated time point: newly diagnosed GD, antithyroid drugs for less than 3 months. The TCR library was made from RNA extracted from PBMCs. The same data also went into a second study, on T cells in Graves' hyperthyroidism and ophthalmopathy. That paper notes: Patients showing uncontrolled infection, other autoimmune disease, pregnancy or lactation were ineligible. RT-PCR in the first round (using the HTBI primer set) targeted the TCR CDR3. Blood held most thyroid clonotypes expanded above 0.001 frequency.

The sequence was obtained from a man aged 25-40 years with Graves disease. This rearrangement joins TRBV4-1 to TRBJ2-7, with D hard to call. The sequences come from peripheral blood mononuclear cells (PBMCs), collected at new diagnosis, from a patient treated with antithyroid drugs. The CDR3 region has the DNA TGCGCCAGCAGCCAAGTTCCTGGCACCTACTACGAGCAGTACTTC. Translation: CASSQVPGTYYEQYF.